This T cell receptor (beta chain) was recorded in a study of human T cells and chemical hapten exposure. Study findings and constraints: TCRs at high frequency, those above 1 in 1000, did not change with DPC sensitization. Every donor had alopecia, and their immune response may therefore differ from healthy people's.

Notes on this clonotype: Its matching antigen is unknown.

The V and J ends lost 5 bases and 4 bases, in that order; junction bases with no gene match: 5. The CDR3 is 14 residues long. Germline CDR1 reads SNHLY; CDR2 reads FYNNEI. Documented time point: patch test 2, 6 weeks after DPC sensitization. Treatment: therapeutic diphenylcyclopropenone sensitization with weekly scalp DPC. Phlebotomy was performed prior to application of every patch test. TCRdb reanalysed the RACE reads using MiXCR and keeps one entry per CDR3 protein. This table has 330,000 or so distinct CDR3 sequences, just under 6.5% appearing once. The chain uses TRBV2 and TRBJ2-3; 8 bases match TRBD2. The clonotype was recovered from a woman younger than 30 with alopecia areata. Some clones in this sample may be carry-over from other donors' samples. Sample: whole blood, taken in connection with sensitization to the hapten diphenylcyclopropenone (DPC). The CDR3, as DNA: TGTGCCAGCAGTCGGGGGGGCGTGGCAGATACGCAGTATTTT. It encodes CASSRGGVADTQYF.